This section outlines one T cell receptor (beta chain) sequence together with its context. Assignment of participants to cohorts was predicated upon participant-reported clinical history. Original processing methods: Amplifying reference gene primers gave estimates of nucleated cell counts. Sequenced by immunoSEQ multiplex PCR; TCRdb stores in-frame clones only, minus some. From that table come the V and J calls and clone size; the DNA was used to work out D and trimming. The data contain hundreds of thousands of clones, roughly 87% of them seen just once; the ten biggest clones take up more than 8.5%. The entry originates in a study of blood T cell repertoires in COVID-19. Study context: In each case, the material was cDNA or gDNA derived from T cells, B-cell-depleted T cells, or PBMCs.

This CDR3 has 14 amino acids. Germline loops: CDR1 SNHLY, CDR2 FYNNEI. The V end lost 7 bases, the J end lost 1 base, and 13 bases lay between the germline ends. The V gene is TRBV2, the J gene TRBJ1-1; D remains unclear. The sequenced material came from PBMCs or T cells enriched from blood (not recorded which). This TCR derives from a woman aged 18-29 years who had recovered from COVID-19. CDR3 in amino acids: CASTPYWSNTEAFF. The CDR3 DNA follows: TGTGCCAGCACCCCTTACTGGTCGAACACTGAAGCTTTCTTT.